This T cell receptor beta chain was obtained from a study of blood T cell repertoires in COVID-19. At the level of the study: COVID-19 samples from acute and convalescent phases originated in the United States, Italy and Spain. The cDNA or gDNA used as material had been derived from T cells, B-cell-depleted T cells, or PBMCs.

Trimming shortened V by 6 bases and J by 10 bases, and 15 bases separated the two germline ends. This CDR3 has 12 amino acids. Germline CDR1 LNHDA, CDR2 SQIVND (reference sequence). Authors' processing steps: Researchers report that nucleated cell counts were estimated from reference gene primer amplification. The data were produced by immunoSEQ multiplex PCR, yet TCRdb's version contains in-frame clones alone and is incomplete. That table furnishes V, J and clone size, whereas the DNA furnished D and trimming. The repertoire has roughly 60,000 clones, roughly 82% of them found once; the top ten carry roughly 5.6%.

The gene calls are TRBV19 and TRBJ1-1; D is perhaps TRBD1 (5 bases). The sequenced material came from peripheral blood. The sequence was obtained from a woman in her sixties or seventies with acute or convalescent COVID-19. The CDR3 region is CASSLRGGIAFF. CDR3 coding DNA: TGTGCCAGTAGCCTCCGGGGGGGGATAGCTTTCTTT.